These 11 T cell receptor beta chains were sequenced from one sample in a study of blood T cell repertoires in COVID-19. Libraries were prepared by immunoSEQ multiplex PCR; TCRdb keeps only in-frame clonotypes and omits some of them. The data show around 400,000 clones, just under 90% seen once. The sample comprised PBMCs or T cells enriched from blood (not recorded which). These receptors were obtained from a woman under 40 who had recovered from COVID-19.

The CDR3, as DNA: TGTGCCAGCAGTCTCCGGTCCCACAATCAGCCCCAGCATTTT. This sequence encodes CASSLRSHNQPQHF. This chain connects TRBV28 to TRBJ1-5; D gene ambiguous. CDR1 is MDHEN and CDR2 is SYDVKM in the germline V gene. Trimming pared 5 bases from V and 3 bases from J, leaving 11 bases between. The CDR3 is 14 residues long.

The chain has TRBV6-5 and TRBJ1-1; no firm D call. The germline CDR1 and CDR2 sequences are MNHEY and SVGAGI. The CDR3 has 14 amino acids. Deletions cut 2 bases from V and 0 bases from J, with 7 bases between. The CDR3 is CASSYHRLNTEAFF. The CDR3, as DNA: TGTGCCAGCAGTTACCACAGACTGAACACTGAAGCTTTCTTT.

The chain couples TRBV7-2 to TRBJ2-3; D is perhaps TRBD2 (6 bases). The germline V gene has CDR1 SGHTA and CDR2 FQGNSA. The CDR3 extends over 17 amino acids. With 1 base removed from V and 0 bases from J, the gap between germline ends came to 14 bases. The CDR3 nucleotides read TGTGCCAGCAGCTTAGGCCCAGCGGGCTCTAGCACAGATACGCAGTATTTT. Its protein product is CASSLGPAGSSTDTQYF. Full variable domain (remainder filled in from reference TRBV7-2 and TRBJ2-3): GAGVSQSPSNKVTEKGKDVELRCDPISGHTALYWYRQSLGQGLEFLIYFQGNSAPDKSGLPSDRFSAERTGGSVSTLTIQRTQQEDSAVYLCASSLGPAGSSTDTQYFGPGTRLTVL.

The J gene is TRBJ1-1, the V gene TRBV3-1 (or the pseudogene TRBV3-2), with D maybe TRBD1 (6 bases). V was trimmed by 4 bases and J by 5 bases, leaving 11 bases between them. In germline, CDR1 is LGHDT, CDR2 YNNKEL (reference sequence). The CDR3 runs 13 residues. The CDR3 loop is CASSPERGTEAFF. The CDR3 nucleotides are TGTGCCAGCAGCCCCGAAAGGGGGACTGAAGCTTTCTTT.

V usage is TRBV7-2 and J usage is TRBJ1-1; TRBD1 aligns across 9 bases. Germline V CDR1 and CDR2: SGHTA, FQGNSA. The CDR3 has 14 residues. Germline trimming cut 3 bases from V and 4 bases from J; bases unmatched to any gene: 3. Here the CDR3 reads CASSFDRGGTEAFF. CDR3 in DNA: TGTGCCAGCAGCTTCGACAGGGGGGGCACTGAAGCTTTCTTT.

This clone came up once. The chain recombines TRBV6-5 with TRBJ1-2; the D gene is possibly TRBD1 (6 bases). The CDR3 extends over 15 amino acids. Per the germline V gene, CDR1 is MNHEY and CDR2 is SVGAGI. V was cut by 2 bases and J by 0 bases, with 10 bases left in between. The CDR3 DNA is TGTGCCAGCAGTTACCGGACAGTCTCTAACTATGGCTACACCTTC. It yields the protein CASSYRTVSNYGYTF.

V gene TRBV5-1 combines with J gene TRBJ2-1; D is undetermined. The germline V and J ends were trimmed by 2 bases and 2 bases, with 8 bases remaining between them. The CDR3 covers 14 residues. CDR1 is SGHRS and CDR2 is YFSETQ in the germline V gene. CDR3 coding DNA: TGCGCCAGCAGCTTTAGCAGTACCTACAATGAGCAGTTCTTC. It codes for CASSFSSTYNEQFF.

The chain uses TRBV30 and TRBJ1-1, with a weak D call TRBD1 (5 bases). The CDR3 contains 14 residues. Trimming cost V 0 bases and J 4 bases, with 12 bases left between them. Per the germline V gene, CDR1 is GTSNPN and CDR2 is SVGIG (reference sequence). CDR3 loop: CAWSVGAGITEAFF. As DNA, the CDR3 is TGTGCCTGGAGTGTAGGGGCAGGGATCACTGAAGCTTTCTTT.

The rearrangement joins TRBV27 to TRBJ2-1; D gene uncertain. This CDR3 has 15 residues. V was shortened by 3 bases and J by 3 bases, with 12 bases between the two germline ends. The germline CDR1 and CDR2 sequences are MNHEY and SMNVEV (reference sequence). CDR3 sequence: CASSLWQYDYNEQFF. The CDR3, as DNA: TGTGCCAGCAGTTTGTGGCAGTACGACTACAATGAGCAGTTCTTC.

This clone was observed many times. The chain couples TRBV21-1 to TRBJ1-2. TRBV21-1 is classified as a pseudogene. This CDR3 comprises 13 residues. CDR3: CASSTYNHDLDFF. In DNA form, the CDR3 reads TGTGCCAGCAGCACCTATAATCACGACCTTGACTTCTTC.

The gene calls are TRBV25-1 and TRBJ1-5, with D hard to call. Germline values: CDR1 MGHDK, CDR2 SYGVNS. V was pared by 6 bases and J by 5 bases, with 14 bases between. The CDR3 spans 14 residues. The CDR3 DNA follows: TGTGCCAGCAGGTCCCTTTACTATCATCAGCCCCAGCATTTT. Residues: CASRSLYYHQPQHF.